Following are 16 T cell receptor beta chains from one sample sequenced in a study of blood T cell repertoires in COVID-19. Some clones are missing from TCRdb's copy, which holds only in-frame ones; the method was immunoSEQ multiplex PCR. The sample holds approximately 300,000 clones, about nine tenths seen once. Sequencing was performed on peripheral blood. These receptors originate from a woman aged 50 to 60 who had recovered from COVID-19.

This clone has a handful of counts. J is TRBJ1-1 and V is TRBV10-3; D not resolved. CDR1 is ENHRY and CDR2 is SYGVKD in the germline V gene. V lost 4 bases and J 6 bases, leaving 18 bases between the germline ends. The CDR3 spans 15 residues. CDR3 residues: CAISGSNRRSPEAFF. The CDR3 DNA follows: TGTGCCATCAGTGGAAGCAATAGAAGGAGCCCTGAAGCTTTCTTT.

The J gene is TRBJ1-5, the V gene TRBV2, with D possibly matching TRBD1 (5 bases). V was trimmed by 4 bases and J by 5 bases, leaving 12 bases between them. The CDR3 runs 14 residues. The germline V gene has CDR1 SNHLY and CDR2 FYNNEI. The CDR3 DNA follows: TGTGCCAGCAGTGTTGGAGGGGAGCATCAGCCCCAGCATTTT. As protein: CASSVGGEHQPQHF.

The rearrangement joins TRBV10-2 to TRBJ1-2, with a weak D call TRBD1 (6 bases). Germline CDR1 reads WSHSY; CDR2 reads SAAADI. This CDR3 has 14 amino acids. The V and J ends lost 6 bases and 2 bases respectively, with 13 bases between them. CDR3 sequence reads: CASRRDNLNYGYTF. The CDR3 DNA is TGCGCCAGCAGACGGGACAACCTAAACTATGGCTACACCTTC.

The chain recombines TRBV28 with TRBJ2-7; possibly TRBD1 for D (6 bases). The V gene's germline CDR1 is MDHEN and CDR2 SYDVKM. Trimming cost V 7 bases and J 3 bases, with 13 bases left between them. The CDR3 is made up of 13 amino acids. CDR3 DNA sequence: TGTGCCAGCACCAGGGGTGGGGACTACGAGCAGTACTTC. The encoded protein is CASTRGGDYEQYF.

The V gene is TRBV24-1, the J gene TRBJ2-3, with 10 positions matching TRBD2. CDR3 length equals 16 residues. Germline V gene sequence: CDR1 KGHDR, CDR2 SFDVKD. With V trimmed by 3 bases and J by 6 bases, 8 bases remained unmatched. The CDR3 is CATSDPLSGRLDTQYF. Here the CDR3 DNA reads TGTGCCACCAGTGATCCCCTTAGCGGGAGGTTGGATACGCAGTATTTT.

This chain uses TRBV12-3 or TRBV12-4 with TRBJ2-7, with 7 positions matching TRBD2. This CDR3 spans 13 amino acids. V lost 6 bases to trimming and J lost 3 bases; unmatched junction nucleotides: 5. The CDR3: CASRRGTYYEQYF. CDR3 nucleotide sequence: TGTGCCAGCAGGCGGGGGACTTACTACGAGCAGTACTTC.

CDR3 protein: CASRRNSNSGNTIYF. CDR3 sequence (DNA): TGTGCCAGCAGGCGGAATTCGAACTCTGGAAACACCATATATTTT. This chain connects TRBV28 to TRBJ1-3; D remains ambiguous. V lost 6 bases, J lost 0 bases, and 12 bases lay in between. CDR3 length: 15 residues. The germline CDR1 and CDR2 sequences are MDHEN and SYDVKM.

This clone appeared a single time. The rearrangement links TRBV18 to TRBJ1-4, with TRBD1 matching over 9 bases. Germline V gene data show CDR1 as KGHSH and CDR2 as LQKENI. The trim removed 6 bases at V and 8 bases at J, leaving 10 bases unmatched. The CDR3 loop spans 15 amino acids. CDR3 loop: CASSPRTGVWEKLFF. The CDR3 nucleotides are TGTGCCAGCTCTCCAAGGACAGGGGTGTGGGAAAAACTGTTTTTT.

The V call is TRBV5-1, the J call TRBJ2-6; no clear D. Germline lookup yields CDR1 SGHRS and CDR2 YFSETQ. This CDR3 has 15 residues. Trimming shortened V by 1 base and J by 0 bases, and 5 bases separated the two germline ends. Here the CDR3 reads CASSLLSSGANVLTF. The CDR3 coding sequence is TGCGCCAGCAGCTTGTTGAGCTCTGGGGCCAACGTCCTGACTTTC. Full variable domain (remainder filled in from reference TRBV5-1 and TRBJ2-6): KAGVTQTPRYLIKTRGQQVTLSCSPISGHRSVSWYQQTPGQGLQFLFEYFSETQRNKGNFPGRFSGRQFSNSRSEMNVSTLELGDSALYLCASSLLSSGANVLTFGAGSRLTVL.

The CDR3 region is CASSWGTNEKLFF. CDR3 coding DNA: TGTGCCAGCAGCTGGGGCACTAATGAAAAACTGTTTTTT. This sequence joins TRBV5-6 and TRBJ1-4; maybe TRBD1 (5 bases). This CDR3 has 13 amino acids. The germline CDR1 and CDR2 sequences are SGHDT and YYEEEE. Trimming shortened V by 3 bases and J by 2 bases, and 5 bases separated the two germline ends.

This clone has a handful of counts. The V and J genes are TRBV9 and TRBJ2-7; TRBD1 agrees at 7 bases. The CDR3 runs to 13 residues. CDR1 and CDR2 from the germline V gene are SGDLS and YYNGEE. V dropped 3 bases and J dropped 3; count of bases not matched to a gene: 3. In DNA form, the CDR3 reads TGTGCCAGCAGCGGGAGGACAGGCTACGAGCAGTACTTC. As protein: CASSGRTGYEQYF.

This chain's CDR3 is CAREYPGELFF. In nucleotides, the CDR3 is TGTGCCAGAGAGTACCCCGGGGAGCTGTTTTTT. This chain connects TRBV2 to TRBJ2-2; D unresolved. Per the germline V gene, CDR1 is SNHLY and CDR2 is FYNNEI. V was cut by 9 bases and J by 6 bases, with 8 bases left in between. This CDR3 region has 11 residues.

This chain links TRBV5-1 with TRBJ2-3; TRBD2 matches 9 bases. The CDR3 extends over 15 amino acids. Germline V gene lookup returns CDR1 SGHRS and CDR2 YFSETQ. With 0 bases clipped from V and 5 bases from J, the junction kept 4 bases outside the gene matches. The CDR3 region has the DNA TGCGCCAGCAGCTTGGGCGGGAGGGCCGAAGATACGCAGTATTTT. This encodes CASSLGGRAEDTQYF.

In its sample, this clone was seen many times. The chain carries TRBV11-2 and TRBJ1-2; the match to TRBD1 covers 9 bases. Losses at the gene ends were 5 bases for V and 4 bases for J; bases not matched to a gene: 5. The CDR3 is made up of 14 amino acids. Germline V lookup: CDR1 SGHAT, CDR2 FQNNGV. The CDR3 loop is CASSTGQGSYGYTF. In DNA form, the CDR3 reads TGTGCCAGCAGCACCGGACAGGGGTCCTATGGCTACACCTTC.

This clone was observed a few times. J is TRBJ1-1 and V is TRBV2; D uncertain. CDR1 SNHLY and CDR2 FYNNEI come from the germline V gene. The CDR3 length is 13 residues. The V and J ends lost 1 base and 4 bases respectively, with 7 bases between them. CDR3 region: CASSEGEGTEAFF. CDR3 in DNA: TGTGCCAGCAGTGAAGGGGAGGGCACTGAAGCTTTCTTT.

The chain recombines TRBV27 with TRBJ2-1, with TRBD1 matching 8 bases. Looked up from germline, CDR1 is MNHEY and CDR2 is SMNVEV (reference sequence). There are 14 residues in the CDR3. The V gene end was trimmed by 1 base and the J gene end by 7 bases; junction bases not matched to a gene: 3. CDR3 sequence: CASSLLGQANEQFF. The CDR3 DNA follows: TGTGCCAGCAGTTTATTGGGACAGGCAAATGAGCAGTTCTTC.